This T cell receptor beta chain is from a study of T cells in Graves' hyperthyroidism and ophthalmopathy. J was trimmed by 0 bases and V by 5 bases; bases with no gene match: 6. Germline values: CDR1 MDHEN, CDR2 SYDVKM. This CDR3 region has 15 residues. This clonotype was picked up a small number of times. Amplified TCR beta CDR3 regions came from RNA transcripts. When the TCR CDR3 underwent first-round RT-PCR, the HTBI primer set was used. From the multiplex PCR reads, TCRdb called clonotypes with MiXCR, one entry per CDR3 protein. The table has 300,000 or so distinct CDR3 sequences, about 15% seen once.

The clonotype was recovered from a woman aged 55-75 years with Graves' ophthalmopathy. This sequence joins TRBV28 and TRBJ1-1; 7 bases are a match to TRBD1. The source material was blood. The CDR3 loop reads CASSAAGTVNTEAFF. The CDR3 DNA sequence: TGTGCCAGCAGTGCCGCCGGGACAGTGAACACTGAAGCTTTCTTT.